Listed here are 24 T cell receptor beta chains from one sample, sequenced in a study of cytomegalovirus exposure and HLA in healthy donors. This PCR relied on a set of 60 Vbeta primers and 13 Jbeta primers. Produced via immunoSEQ multiplex PCR; TCRdb's table is partial and in-frame only. The sample yields 180,000 or so clones, roughly 80% seen once. Sample: PBMCs. All receptors come from a woman in her 50s in good health and CMV-seropositive.

The chain employs TRBV4-3 and TRBJ2-5, with TRBD1 matching over 9 bases. The J call may be in error: the DNA end matches TRBJ2-7 better. The CDR3 length is 14 residues. Germline loops: CDR1 LGHNA, CDR2 YSLEER. CDR3: CASSPSQGANEQYF. The DNA of the CDR3 is TGCGCCAGCAGCCCCTCACAGGGGGCGAACGAGCAGTACTTC.

The gene calls are TRBV10-3 and TRBJ1-6; tentatively, D is TRBD1 (5 bases). Germline CDR1 ENHRY, CDR2 SYGVKD. The V end was cut by 2 bases, the J end by 8 bases, with 13 bases between. CDR3 length equals 15 residues. The CDR3 DNA is TGTGCCATCAGTGAGAGAACAGGTGCAGATTCACCCCTCCACTTT. It is translated as CAISERTGADSPLHF.

This CDR3 reads CASSGPHTDTQYF. The CDR3 DNA is TGTGCCAGCAGTGGTCCCCACACAGATACGCAGTATTTT. The V call is TRBV25-1, the J call TRBJ2-3; D is undetermined. CDR3 length: 13 residues. Trimming cost V 4 bases and J 2 bases, with 7 bases left between them. Germline V gene sequence: CDR1 MGHDK, CDR2 SYGVNS.

This clone showed up just a few times. The V gene is TRBV5-4, the J gene TRBJ1-1; possibly TRBD1 for D (6 bases). The ends were cut back, 4 bases at V and 10 bases at J, with 20 bases in the middle. The length of the CDR3 is 14 residues. Looked up from germline, CDR1 is SGHNT and CDR2 is YYREEE (reference sequence). The CDR3 loop reads CASSQQGVTRGAFF. In DNA, the CDR3 is TGTGCCAGCAGCCAACAGGGTGTCACCCGTGGAGCTTTCTTT.

The chain links TRBV7-9 to TRBJ1-2; D gene uncertain. The CDR3 sequence is 16 residues long. Germline V gives CDR1 SEHNR, CDR2 FQNEAQ (reference sequence). V dropped 4 bases and J dropped 6 bases, with 21 bases sitting between them. The CDR3 sequence is CASSSNRGSSQDGYTF. The CDR3 DNA is TGTGCCAGCAGCTCGAATCGGGGATCAAGTCAAGATGGCTACACCTTC.

This clone has just one count. The CDR3 DNA is TGTGCCAGCAGCCGTCCTCCCCAAGAGACCCAGTACTTC. Translation: CASSRPPQETQYF. This sequence joins TRBV13 and TRBJ2-5, with no clear D. The V and J ends lost 5 bases and 1 base respectively, with 8 bases between them. The CDR3 has 13 residues. Per germline, CDR1 PRHDT and CDR2 FYEKMQ (reference sequence).

Notes on this clone: Within the sample, other DNA sequences also encode this same CDR3. The chain couples TRBV19 to TRBJ1-2; 9 nucleotides agree with TRBD1. The germline CDR1 and CDR2 sequences are LNHDA and SQIVND (reference sequence). After removal of 11 bases from V and 4 bases from J, the junction contained 8 bases not matched to a gene. CDR3 length equals 13 residues. CDR3 sequence reads: CASGDRDSYGYTF. CDR3 DNA: TGTGCCTCAGGGGACAGGGACAGCTATGGCTACACCTTC.

The chain couples TRBV4-1 to TRBJ1-5; 7 bases line up with TRBD1. Trimming removed 0 bases from V and 5 bases from J; junction bases left unmatched: 10. The length of the CDR3 is 17 residues. From germline, CDR1 is MGHRA and CDR2 YSYEKL. CDR3 sequence reads: CASSQEPLGQLDQPQHF. The CDR3 region has the DNA TGCGCCAGCAGCCAAGAGCCCCTGGGACAGTTGGATCAGCCCCAGCATTTT.

The genes are TRBV5-1 and TRBJ2-5; 8 nucleotides match TRBD2. CDR3 length: 15 residues. V was pared by 0 bases and J by 4 bases, with 5 bases of the junction left unmatched. Per germline, CDR1 SGHRS and CDR2 YFSETQ. CDR3 amino acids: CASSLGGSGVETQYF. As DNA, the CDR3 is TGCGCCAGCAGCTTGGGCGGTAGCGGGGTAGAGACCCAGTACTTC.

The chain links TRBV5-1 to TRBJ2-3; tentatively, D is TRBD1 (5 bases). Germline-derived CDR1 and CDR2 are SGHRS and YFSETQ. V lost 0 bases, J lost 4 bases, and 12 bases lay in between. The CDR3 spans 15 residues. In nucleotides, the CDR3 is TGCGCCAGCAGCTTGGAAGGTTTAGGGGCAGATACGCAGTATTTT. Its protein is CASSLEGLGADTQYF.

This chain links TRBV9 with TRBJ2-7, with 15 bases that match TRBD2. Germline values: CDR1 SGDLS, CDR2 YYNGEE. CDR3 length equals 17 residues. J gave up 5 bases and V 3 bases, and 9 bases lay outside the gene matches. The CDR3 loop reads CASSGRTSGGAGDEQYF. CDR3 DNA sequence: TGTGCCAGCAGCGGACGGACTAGCGGGGGGGCGGGGGACGAGCAGTACTTC.

This clone has only a few counts. The chain uses TRBV29-1 and TRBJ2-5; 8 bases align to TRBD1. CDR1 is SQVTM, CDR2 ANQGSEA, per germline. The CDR3 is 13 amino acids. V lost 8 bases, J lost 4 bases, and 9 bases stayed unmatched. The CDR3: CSSRQGAGETQYF. In DNA, the CDR3 is TGCAGCTCGCGCCAGGGGGCGGGAGAGACCCAGTACTTC.

The J gene is TRBJ1-2, the V gene TRBV5-4; unclear D gene. Germline values: CDR1 SGHNT, CDR2 YYREEE (reference sequence). V gave up 2 bases and J gave up 7 bases, with 15 bases separating them. The CDR3 extends over 14 amino acids. CDR3 protein: CASSFPSGWRGYTF. The CDR3 region has the DNA TGTGCCAGCAGCTTCCCCTCGGGGTGGCGTGGCTACACCTTC.

This clone was picked up a small number of times. This rearrangement joins TRBV6-6 to TRBJ2-3; possibly TRBD1 for D (6 bases). V was cut by 4 bases and J by 4 bases, with 15 bases left in between. This CDR3 has 15 residues. From germline, CDR1 is MNHNY and CDR2 SVGAGI (reference sequence). The DNA for the CDR3 is TGTGCCAGCAGTTTGGGGGCTCGACCCCCAGATACGCAGTATTTT. The encoded protein is CASSLGARPPDTQYF.

The chain recombines TRBV19 with TRBJ2-2; D not certain. Germline CDR1 LNHDA, CDR2 SQIVND (reference sequence). The CDR3 is 18 residues long. V lost 2 bases, J lost 1 base, and 17 bases lay in between. The CDR3 nucleotides read TGTGCCAGTAGTATACCAACCGGGTCCCCGGTGAACACCGGGGAGCTGTTTTTT. Translated, it gives CASSIPTGSPVNTGELFF.

The V gene is TRBV5-1, the J gene TRBJ2-5; maybe TRBD1 (6 bases). V was shortened by 1 base and J by 4 bases, with 17 bases between the two germline ends. This CDR3 spans 16 amino acids. Germline V gene sequence: CDR1 SGHRS, CDR2 YFSETQ. The CDR3, as DNA: TGCGCCAGCAGCTTGACGAGACAGGTTGATCTAGAGACCCAGTACTTC. As protein: CASSLTRQVDLETQYF.

This clone was picked up a small number of times. V usage is TRBV7-2 and J usage is TRBJ1-5; 9 bases line up with TRBD1. Germline assignment: CDR1 SGHTA and CDR2 FQGNSA. CDR3 length equals 16 residues. After removal of 5 bases from V and 4 bases from J, the junction contained 9 bases not matched to a gene. CDR3 loop: CASSPHRGPPNQPQHF. Here the CDR3 DNA reads TGTGCCAGCAGCCCGCACAGGGGGCCCCCAAATCAGCCCCAGCATTTT.

This clone showed up just a few times. The CDR3 coding sequence is TGTGCCAGCGAAGACCCAGGGTGGGTCACAGATACGCAGTATTTT. Protein: CASEDPGWVTDTQYF. The chain employs TRBV6-1 and TRBJ2-3; D might be TRBD1 (5 bases). The germline V gene encodes CDR1 MNHNS and CDR2 SASEGT. The CDR3 contains 15 residues. V shed 8 bases and J shed 2 bases, with 17 bases lying between them.

The chain uses TRBV19 and TRBJ2-6, with D possibly being TRBD1 (6 bases). V lost 6 bases to trimming and J lost 1 base, with 16 bases between them. The germline CDR1 and CDR2 sequences are LNHDA and SQIVND (reference sequence). CDR3 length: 17 amino acids. The CDR3 protein is CASRPDRPLSGANVLTF. In DNA form, the CDR3 reads TGTGCCAGTAGGCCCGACAGGCCCCTGTCTGGGGCCAACGTCCTGACTTTC. Drawing the rest from reference TRBV19 and TRBJ2-6, the complete variable domain is DGGITQSPKYLFRKEGQNVTLSCEQNLNHDAMYWYRQDPGQGLRLIYYSQIVNDFQKGDIAEGYSVSREKKESFPLTVTSAQKNPTAFYLCASRPDRPLSGANVLTFGAGSRLTVL.

V usage is TRBV7-2 and J usage is TRBJ2-3, with D perhaps matching TRBD2 (7 bases). V was pared by 5 bases and J by 4 bases, with 10 bases between. The CDR3 loop spans 13 amino acids. The germline V gene encodes CDR1 SGHTA and CDR2 FQGNSA. DNA of the CDR3: TGTGCCAGCAGCATCGGGGGGCCAGATACGCAGTATTTT. Protein product: CASSIGGPDTQYF.

V gene TRBV28 combines with J gene TRBJ1-2; 8 bases are a match to TRBD1. From germline, CDR1 is MDHEN and CDR2 SYDVKM. Unmatched junction bases numbered 9, after V lost 4 bases and J lost 5 bases. The CDR3 length is 15 residues. The CDR3 reads CASSSPGTGGYGYTF. CDR3 sequence (DNA): TGTGCCAGCAGTTCTCCCGGGACAGGCGGATATGGCTACACCTTC.

This clone was counted a single time. The rearrangement links TRBV7-2 to TRBJ1-3, with D maybe TRBD1 (6 bases). V gave up 5 bases and J gave up 0 bases, with 11 bases separating them. This CDR3 is 15 amino acids long. Per germline, CDR1 SGHTA and CDR2 FQGNSA. The chain's CDR3 is CASSIQGGSGNTIYF. For the CDR3, the DNA is TGTGCCAGCAGCATACAGGGTGGCTCTGGAAACACCATATATTTT.

V usage is TRBV28 and J usage is TRBJ1-4, with a tentative D call TRBD1 (6 bases). Germline CDR1 is MDHEN and CDR2 is SYDVKM. V was cut by 7 bases and J by 7 bases, with 10 bases left in between. The CDR3 is made up of 12 amino acids. The CDR3 sequence: CASTETGEKLFF. In DNA, the CDR3 is TGTGCCAGCACCGAGACAGGTGAAAAACTGTTTTTT.

The chain is built from TRBV9 and TRBJ1-5; 7 bases agree with TRBD1. V gave up 7 bases and J gave up 5 bases; unmatched junction bases: 3. The CDR3 totals 12 residues. Per germline, CDR1 SGDLS and CDR2 YYNGEE. CDR3 DNA: TGTGCCAGCGGGGACAGCGATCAGCCCCAGCATTTT. Translated: CASGDSDQPQHF. Looking up the rest from reference TRBV9 and TRBJ1-5 gives the full variable domain: DSGVTQTPKHLITATGQRVTLRCSPRSGDLSVYWYQQSLDQGLQFLIQYYNGEERAKGNILERFSAQQFPDLHSELNLSSLELGDSALYFCASGDSDQPQHFGDGTRLSIL.